A selection of T cell receptor beta chains follows, all from one sample in a study of regulatory T cells in long-lasting Graves disease. TCRdb fed the multiplex PCR reads into MiXCR, producing one record per CDR3 protein. In the table there are hundreds of thousands of distinct CDR3 sequences, less than 25% of which are singletons. The sample was peripheral blood mononuclear cells (PBMCs), taken when the disease was refractory, from a patient treated with antithyroid drugs. All receptors derive from a female donor with Graves disease. Each CDR3 is given with its conserved first and last residue. A D gene is named only where the DNA matches it firmly. Some rows mark clone size as missing; the rest say once, few, many or name a class of expanded clone.

clone size: NA
V gene: TRBV19
J gene: TRBJ2-5
D gene: NA
CDR3 protein: CASSKTGRGETQYF
CDR3 DNA: TGTGCCAGTAGTAAGACGGGGCGCGGAGAGACCCAGTACTTC

clone size: many
V gene: TRBV7-2
J gene: TRBJ2-5
D gene: TRBD2
CDR3 protein: CASSTGLAAQETQYF
CDR3 DNA: TGTGCCAGCAGCACCGGACTAGCGGCCCAAGAGACCCAGTACTTC

clone size: few
V gene: TRBV9
J gene: TRBJ2-7
D gene: TRBD2
CDR3 protein: CASSVGTSGPYEQYF
CDR3 DNA: TGTGCCAGCAGCGTAGGGACTAGCGGTCCCTACGAGCAGTACTTC

clone size: NA
V gene: TRBV9
J gene: TRBJ1-5
D gene: TRBD1
CDR3 protein: CASSSDREYNQPQHF
CDR3 DNA: TGTGCCAGCAGCTCGGACAGGGAGTACAATCAGCCCCAGCATTTT

clone size: few
V gene: TRBV27
J gene: TRBJ2-5
D gene: TRBD2
CDR3 protein: CASSFLAGGGQETQYF
CDR3 DNA: TGTGCCAGCAGTTTTCTAGCGGGAGGGGGACAAGAGACCCAGTACTTC

clone size: NA
V gene: TRBV5-4
J gene: TRBJ2-7
D gene: TRBD2
CDR3 protein: CASSLDPSGIYEQYF
CDR3 DNA: TGTGCCAGCAGCTTGGATCCTAGCGGGATATACGAGCAGTACTTC

clone size: many
V gene: TRBV28
J gene: TRBJ2-7
D gene: NA
CDR3 protein: CASSFLPGVYEQYF
CDR3 DNA: TGTGCCAGCAGTTTTCTGCCAGGGGTCTACGAGCAGTACTTC

clone size: many
V gene: TRBV7-2
J gene: TRBJ1-5
D gene: NA
CDR3 protein: CASSPTPGSNQPQHF
CDR3 DNA: TGTGCCAGCAGCCCGACTCCAGGGAGCAATCAGCCCCAGCATTTT

clone size: NA
V gene: TRBV6-6
J gene: TRBJ2-7
D gene: NA
CDR3 protein: CASSYSGGWSYEQYF
CDR3 DNA: TGTGCCAGCAGTTACTCGGGGGGCTGGTCCTACGAGCAGTACTTC

clone size: NA
V gene: TRBV6-1
J gene: TRBJ2-2
D gene: NA
CDR3 protein: CASTRDTSAGELFF
CDR3 DNA: TGTGCCAGCACCCGAGACACGTCCGCCGGGGAGCTGTTTTTT

clone size: NA
V gene: TRBV11-3
J gene: TRBJ2-3
D gene: NA
CDR3 protein: CASSLGSTPDTQYF
CDR3 DNA: TGTGCCAGCAGCTTAGGGTCCACCCCAGATACGCAGTATTTT

clone size: many
V gene: TRBV29-1
J gene: TRBJ2-4
D gene: NA
CDR3 protein: CSVDRGNIQYF
CDR3 DNA: TGCAGCGTTGACAGGGGCAACATTCAGTACTTC

clone size: NA
V gene: TRBV28
J gene: TRBJ2-7
D gene: NA
CDR3 protein: CASAEGGDPYEQYF
CDR3 DNA: TGTGCCAGCGCTGAGGGGGGAGACCCCTACGAGCAGTACTTC

clone size: many
V gene: TRBV29-1
J gene: TRBJ1-1
D gene: NA
CDR3 protein: CSGGTRNEAFF
CDR3 DNA: TGCAGCGGCGGGACACGAAATGAAGCTTTCTTT

clone size: few
V gene: TRBV30
J gene: TRBJ1-1
D gene: NA
CDR3 protein: CAWSRGGSSTEAFF
CDR3 DNA: TGTGCCTGGAGCCGTGGAGGGTCGAGCACTGAAGCTTTCTTT

clone size: many
V gene: TRBV2
J gene: TRBJ1-1
D gene: NA
CDR3 protein: CASRGPFF
CDR3 DNA: TGTGCCAGCAGGGGACCTTTCTTT

clone size: NA
V gene: TRBV7-8
J gene: TRBJ2-3
D gene: NA
CDR3 protein: CASSFGPGNAQYF
CDR3 DNA: TGTGCCAGCAGCTTCGGACCTGGGAACGCGCAGTATTTT